What follows are 10 T cell receptor beta chains derived from one specimen sequenced in a study of T cell changes during pregnancy in multiple sclerosis. Only in-frame clones appear in the TCRdb table, and some are missing; sequencing was by immunoSEQ multiplex PCR. Of tens of thousands of clones in the sample, more than 85% are singletons; the top ten hold about 0.31%. The sample here was CD4+ T cells from peripheral blood mononuclear cells, taken in the third trimester of pregnancy. These receptor sequences come from a female donor in good health, enrolled as a control in a pregnancy study.

This clone was seen a handful of times. V gene TRBV7-2 combines with J gene TRBJ2-7; 8 nucleotides line up with TRBD1. Trimming took 5 bases from V and 5 from J; bases not matched to a gene: 8. This CDR3 has 14 residues. Germline lookup yields CDR1 SGHTA and CDR2 FQGNSA. For the CDR3, the DNA is TGTGCCAGCAGCGAACTAAGGACAGGGCACGAGCAGTACTTC. Translated, it gives CASSELRTGHEQYF.

The chain joins TRBV30 to TRBJ1-4, with no clear D. Germline CDR1 is GTSNPN and CDR2 is SVGIG (reference sequence). This CDR3 has 15 residues. V lost 5 bases, J lost 0 bases, and 13 bases lay in between. CDR3 DNA: TGTGCCTGGTCAAAAGGGAGTTCAACTAATGAAAAACTGTTTTTT. Translating gives CAWSKGSSTNEKLFF.

This clone was recorded only once. The chain employs TRBV6-6 and TRBJ1-5, with D unresolved. Between the trimmed V and J ends, which lost 6 bases and 1 base, there was a span of 10 bases. CDR1 is MNHNY and CDR2 is SVGAGI in the germline V gene (reference sequence). The CDR3 is 14 amino acids. In nucleotides, the CDR3 is TGTGCCAGCAGCCCTGGTCGGAGCAATCAGCCCCAGCATTTT. Protein product: CASSPGRSNQPQHF.

V gene TRBV19 combines with J gene TRBJ2-3; 9 nucleotides align to TRBD1. The CDR3 runs 14 residues. V gave up 6 bases and J gave up 5 bases; unmatched junction bases: 6. Germline assignment: CDR1 LNHDA and CDR2 SQIVND (reference sequence). The CDR3 sequence is CASSRPGQGDTQYF. The CDR3 DNA reads TGTGCCAGTAGCCGGCCGGGACAGGGAGATACGCAGTATTTT. Variable domain in full (rest from reference TRBV19 and TRBJ2-3): DGGITQSPKYLFRKEGQNVTLSCEQNLNHDAMYWYRQDPGQGLRLIYYSQIVNDFQKGDIAEGYSVSREKKESFPLTVTSAQKNPTAFYLCASSRPGQGDTQYFGPGTRLTVL.

The V and J genes are TRBV5-6 and TRBJ2-1; D is ambiguous. CDR1 is SGHDT, CDR2 YYEEEE, per germline. This CDR3 has 16 residues. The germline V and J ends were trimmed by 0 bases and 0 bases, with 10 bases remaining between them. CDR3 sequence (DNA): TGTGCCAGCAGCTTGGGACTCCTAAGCTCCTACAATGAGCAGTTCTTC. It specifies CASSLGLLSSYNEQFF.

The chain recombines TRBV5-1 with TRBJ1-1; 10 nucleotides line up with TRBD1. Per germline, CDR1 SGHRS and CDR2 YFSETQ. The V segment lost 4 bases and the J segment 3 bases; nucleotides outside the gene matches: 9. The CDR3 runs 16 residues. For the CDR3, the DNA is TGCGCCAGCAGCGCCCGGGACAGGGGAGGCCACACTGAAGCTTTCTTT. Its translation: CASSARDRGGHTEAFF.

The chain joins TRBV25-1 to TRBJ2-1, with 9 bases that match TRBD1. V shed 7 bases, J shed 12 bases, and the junction held 16 bases outside the gene matches. The CDR3 runs 15 residues. CDR1 and CDR2 from the germline V gene are MGHDK and SYGVNS. The CDR3 DNA follows: TGTGCCAGCAACTTCCCGGACAGGGGTACAATGGGGCAGTTCTTC. As protein: CASNFPDRGTMGQFF. The entire variable domain, with the rest obtained from reference TRBV25-1 and TRBJ2-1, is as follows: EADIYQTPRYLVIGTGKKITLECSQTMGHDKMYWYQQDPGMELHLIHYSYGVNSTEKGDLSSESTVSRIRTEHFPLTLESARPSHTSQYLCASNFPDRGTMGQFFGPGTRLTVL.

The chain recombines TRBV7-2 with TRBJ1-5; maybe TRBD1 (6 bases). Trimming removed 3 bases from V and 6 bases from J, with 18 bases in between. CDR3 length equals 16 residues. The germline V gene encodes CDR1 SGHTA and CDR2 FQGNSA. Here the CDR3 DNA reads TGTGCCAGCAGCTTCGTCCCTACAGGGTCGAGTCAGCCCCAGCATTTT. Its translation is CASSFVPTGSSQPQHF.

This chain connects TRBV30 to TRBJ1-2, with no clear D. CDR1 is GTSNPN and CDR2 is SVGIG in the germline V gene (reference sequence). The CDR3 spans 14 residues. Trimming took off 5 bases at V and 4 bases at J, with 17 bases between the two ends. CDR3 sequence reads: CAWESGGFSYGYTF. In DNA, the CDR3 is TGTGCCTGGGAGTCGGGAGGATTTAGCTATGGCTACACCTTC.

The chain combines TRBV11-3 with TRBJ1-1; D is undetermined. V was cut by 4 bases and J by 6 bases, with 24 bases left in between. The germline CDR1 and CDR2 sequences are SGHNT and YENEEA. This CDR3 is built from 17 residues. CDR3 in DNA: TGTGCCAGCAGCTACCCTGCGGGCAACCCCGAGATCGCTGAAGCTTTCTTT. Protein: CASSYPAGNPEIAEAFF.